Following are 3 T cell receptor beta chains from one sample sequenced in a study of control samples from healthy donors and cancer patients. The data were produced by immunoSEQ multiplex PCR, yet TCRdb's version contains in-frame clones alone and is incomplete. The sample lists 150,000 or so clones; around 93% were seen once. The sample comprised blood. These receptors all come from a woman aged 55-70 years in good health.

This chain links TRBV7-8 with TRBJ1-1; D is perhaps TRBD1 (5 bases). The germline V gene encodes CDR1 SGHVS and CDR2 FQNEAQ. V was shortened by 0 bases and J by 1 base, with 6 bases between the two germline ends. The CDR3 length is 14 residues. This CDR3 reads CASSLATANTEAFF. The CDR3 region has the DNA TGTGCCAGCAGCTTAGCGACAGCGAACACTGAAGCTTTCTTT.

The gene calls are TRBV30 and TRBJ1-2; D is ambiguous. The CDR3 is 19 amino acids. Germline lookup yields CDR1 GTSNPN and CDR2 SVGIG (reference sequence). With 1 base removed from V and 3 bases from J, the gap between germline ends came to 27 bases. The chain's CDR3 is CAWSGLRRKTAPLYYGYTF. CDR3 nucleotides: TGTGCCTGGAGTGGGCTAAGAAGAAAAACAGCTCCCCTATACTATGGCTACACCTTC. Filled out from reference TRBV30 and TRBJ1-2, the complete variable domain reads SQTIHQWPATLVQPVGSPLSLECTVEGTSNPNLYWYRQAAGRGLQLLFYSVGIGQISSEVPQNLSASRPQDRQFILSSKKLLLSDSGFYLCAWSGLRRKTAPLYYGYTFGSGTRLTVV.

J is TRBJ2-2 and V is TRBV18; D gene unclear. With 5 bases removed from V and 5 bases from J, the gap between germline ends came to 6 bases. The CDR3 has 12 amino acids. Germline CDR1 reads KGHSH; CDR2 reads LQKENI. The CDR3, as DNA: TGTGCCAGCTCAAATGGGACCGGGGAGCTGTTTTTT. Translated, it gives CASSNGTGELFF.